The 3 T cell receptor beta chains listed next were all sequenced from one sample in a study of vaccination effects on CD4 cells after COVID-19. Their antigens are not known. Antigen-specific CD4+ T cells were first expanded with viral peptide pools by the ViraFEST assay and only then sequenced. Following a roughly 9-day culture, CD4+ T cells were purified. Recipients of the vaccine had no prior SARS-CoV-2 infection and negative nucleocapsid antibodies. The protocol was immunoSEQ multiplex PCR, while the TCRdb copy is restricted to in-frame clones and leaves out a portion. The sample has tens of thousands of clones, 80% seen once. The sample was CD4+ T cells from PBMCs cultured with SARS-CoV-2 spike peptides, taken before COVID-19 vaccination. The receptors shown here come from a human donor who received a COVID-19 vaccine.

The V call is TRBV6-2 or TRBV6-3, the J call TRBJ2-1, with 12 bases matching TRBD2. The CDR3 has 15 residues. V shed 2 bases, J shed 6 bases, and the junction held 2 bases outside the gene matches. The germline V gene encodes CDR1 MNHEY and CDR2 SVGEGT. The CDR3 nucleotides are TGTGCCAGCAGTTACAAACTAGCGGGGGGCAATGAGCAGTTCTTC. It is translated as CASSYKLAGGNEQFF.

The rearrangement joins TRBV7-3 to TRBJ2-5; D might be TRBD2 (6 bases). The V gene lost 5 bases and the J gene lost 5 bases, with 15 bases spanning the gap. Germline-derived CDR1 and CDR2 are SGHTA and FQGTGA. The CDR3 spans 14 residues. The CDR3: CASSRDGGAETQYF. CDR3 in DNA: TGTGCCAGCAGCCGTGACGGGGGAGCGGAGACCCAGTACTTC.

The chain employs TRBV24-1 and TRBJ1-2; D is uncertain. The CDR3 is 12 residues long. Trimming pared 3 bases from V and 8 bases from J, leaving 9 bases between. Germline V gives CDR1 KGHDR, CDR2 SFDVKD. The CDR3 nucleotides are TGTGCCACCAGTGATATTGGAAGAGGCTACACCTTC. The encoded protein is CATSDIGRGYTF.